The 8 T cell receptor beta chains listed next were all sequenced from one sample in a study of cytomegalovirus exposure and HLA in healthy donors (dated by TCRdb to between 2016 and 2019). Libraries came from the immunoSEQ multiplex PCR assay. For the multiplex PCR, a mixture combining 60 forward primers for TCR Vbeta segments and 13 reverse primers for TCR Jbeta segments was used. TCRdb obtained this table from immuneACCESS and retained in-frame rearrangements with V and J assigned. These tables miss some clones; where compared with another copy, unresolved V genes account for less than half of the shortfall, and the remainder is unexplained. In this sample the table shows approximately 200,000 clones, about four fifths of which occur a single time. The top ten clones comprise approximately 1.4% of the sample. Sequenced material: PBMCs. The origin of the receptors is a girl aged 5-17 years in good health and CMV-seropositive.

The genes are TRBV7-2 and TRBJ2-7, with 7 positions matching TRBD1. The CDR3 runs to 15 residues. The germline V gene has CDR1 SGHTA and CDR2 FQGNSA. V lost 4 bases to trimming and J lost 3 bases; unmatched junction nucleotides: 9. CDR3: CASSSTGSRDYEQYF. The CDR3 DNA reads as TGTGCCAGCAGCTCGACAGGGTCGAGGGACTACGAGCAGTACTTC.

The CDR3 loop is CASSPPRESYGYTF. The CDR3 bases are TGTGCCAGCAGCCCCCCCCGCGAAAGCTATGGCTACACCTTC. The V gene is TRBV7-2, the J gene TRBJ1-2; D unresolved. The CDR3 length is 14 residues. V shed 5 bases and J shed 4 bases, with 14 bases lying between them. Germline V gene data show CDR1 as SGHTA and CDR2 as FQGNSA.

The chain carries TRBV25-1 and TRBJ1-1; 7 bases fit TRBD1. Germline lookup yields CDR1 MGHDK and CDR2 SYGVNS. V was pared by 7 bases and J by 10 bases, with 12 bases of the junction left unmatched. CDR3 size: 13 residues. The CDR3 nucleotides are TGTGCCAGCATAGATCTTAGCTCAGGGGGAGCTTTCTTT. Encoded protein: CASIDLSSGGAFF.

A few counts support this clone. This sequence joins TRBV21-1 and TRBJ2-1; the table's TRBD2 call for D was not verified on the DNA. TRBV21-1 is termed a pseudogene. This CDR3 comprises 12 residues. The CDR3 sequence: CASSKEHHREIF. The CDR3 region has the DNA TGTGCCAGCAGCAAAGAACACCATAGGGAGATCTTC.

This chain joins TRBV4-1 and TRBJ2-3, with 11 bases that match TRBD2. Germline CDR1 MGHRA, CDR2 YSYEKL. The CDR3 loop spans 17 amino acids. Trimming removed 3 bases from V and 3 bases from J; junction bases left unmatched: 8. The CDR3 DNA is TGCGCCAGCAGCCAGGGGACTACTAGCGGGGGAACAGATACGCAGTATTTT. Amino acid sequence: CASSQGTTSGGTDTQYF.

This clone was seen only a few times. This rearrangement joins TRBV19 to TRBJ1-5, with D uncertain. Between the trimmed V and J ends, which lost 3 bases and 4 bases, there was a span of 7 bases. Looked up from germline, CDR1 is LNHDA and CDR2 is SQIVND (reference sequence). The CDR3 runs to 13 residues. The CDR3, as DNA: TGTGCCAGTAGTATCTGGCCTAATCAGCCCCAGCATTTT. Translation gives CASSIWPNQPQHF.

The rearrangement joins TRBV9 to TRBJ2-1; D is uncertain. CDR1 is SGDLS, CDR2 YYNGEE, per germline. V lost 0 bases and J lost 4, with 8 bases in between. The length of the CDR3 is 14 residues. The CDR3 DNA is TGTGCCAGCAGCGTAGATGTTCAGTACAATGAGCAGTTCTTC. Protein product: CASSVDVQYNEQFF.

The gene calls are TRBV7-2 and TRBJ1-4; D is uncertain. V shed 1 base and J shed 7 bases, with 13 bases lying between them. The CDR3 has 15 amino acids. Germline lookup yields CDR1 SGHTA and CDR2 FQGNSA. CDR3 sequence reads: CASSLGVVGFEKLFF. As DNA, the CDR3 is TGTGCCAGCAGCTTAGGTGTTGTCGGGTTTGAAAAACTGTTTTTT.